The clone carrying this T cell receptor (beta chain) was detected ten times or more. Its antigen is as yet unknown. Trimming took 0 bases from V and 10 from J, leaving 12 bases between them. Germline-derived CDR1 and CDR2 are LGHDT and YNNKEL (reference sequence). CDR3 size: 13 residues. These data belong to a study of CD8 T cells in ankylosing spondylitis. It was by quantitative 5'-RACE with molecular barcodes that TCR beta libraries were made. TCRdb re-called the 5' RACE reads through MiXCR, storing one row per CDR3 protein. Among around 490,000 distinct CDR3 sequences listed, approximately 5.3% were seen once. Study-level findings and limits: Seemingly characteristic of ankylosing spondylitis blood was a TCR beta motif consisting of several highly homologous variants. Disease-linked clones, CD8+, were relatively rare in peripheral blood. A number of the motif variants had already been described in reactive arthritis synovial fluid and blood.

Sequencing was performed on blood, either unsorted or a sorted T cell fraction (not recorded which). The receptor was derived from a male donor with ankylosing spondylitis. The chain is built from TRBV3-1 and TRBJ2-5; D tentatively fits TRBD1 or TRBD2 (6 bases each). The CDR3 here is CASSQDKGGRQYF. CDR3 bases: TGTGCCAGCAGCCAAGATAAAGGGGGGCGCCAGTACTTC.